This entry concerns a single T cell receptor (beta chain). Antigen unknown. The data are from a study of CD8 T cells in ankylosing spondylitis. General study findings and limits: Matched ankylosing spondylitis synovial fluid reportedly contained a significantly enriched population of disease-linked clones.

CDR1 is MNHNS and CDR2 is SASEGT in the germline V gene. This CDR3 contains 17 residues. V shed 4 bases, J shed 3 bases, and the junction held 10 bases outside the gene matches. TCRdb reprocessed the 5' RACE reads with MiXCR, giving one entry per CDR3 protein. The profile shows around 150,000 distinct CDR3 sequences, around 17% of them singletons. The rearrangement links TRBV6-1 to TRBJ2-2; 8 nucleotides match TRBD2. This TCR came from a male donor with ankylosing spondylitis or in good health (not recorded which). Sequencing used blood, either unsorted or a sorted T cell fraction (not recorded which). The CDR3 protein is CASSGMTSVWDTGELFF. The CDR3 nucleotides read TGTGCCAGCAGTGGGATGACTAGCGTTTGGGACACCGGGGAGCTGTTTTTT.